The 8 T cell receptor beta chains in this list originate from one sample, sequenced in a study of identical twins. TCRdb re-called the 5' RACE reads through MiXCR, storing one row per CDR3 protein. Seen here are 240,000 or so distinct CDR3 sequences, more than 9.5% observed once, and the top ten hold roughly 3.7%. The data also belong to a second study, concerning yellow fever vaccine responses in identical twins.

Sequences were obtained from memory (CD45RO+) T cells sorted from blood. The receptors here all came from a woman under 30 in good health.

The rearrangement links TRBV28 to TRBJ2-5, with TRBD1 as a possible D gene (6 bases). The length of the CDR3 is 14 residues. Germline V gives CDR1 MDHEN, CDR2 SYDVKM. Trimming removed 6 bases from V and 10 bases from J, with 21 bases in between. The CDR3 DNA reads TGTGCCAGCAGGGGCGGTAGACAGGCCCACGACCAGTACTTC. Translated, it gives CASRGGRQAHDQYF.

V gene TRBV12-3 or TRBV12-4 combines with J gene TRBJ2-3; TRBD2 matches at 15 bases. Unmatched junction bases numbered 7, after V lost 4 bases and J lost 5 bases. CDR3 length: 17 residues. CDR3 sequence (DNA): TGTGCCAGCAGTTCCGGACTAGCGGGGGGGCGGGGAGATACGCAGTATTTT. The encoded protein is CASSSGLAGGRGDTQYF.

The DNA for the CDR3 is TGTGCCAGCAGCGCAAACTCCGGGACAGGGTACAACTATGGCTACACCTTC. Translation: CASSANSGTGYNYGYTF. The rearrangement links TRBV7-8 to TRBJ1-2; 9 nucleotides agree with TRBD1. The V gene's germline CDR1 is SGHVS and CDR2 FQNEAQ. V was clipped by 5 bases and J by 2 bases; unmatched bases: 12. CDR3 length: 17 amino acids.

This clonotype was counted a few times. The chain couples TRBV25-1 to TRBJ2-7; perhaps D is TRBD1 or TRBD2 (5 bases each). This CDR3 has 13 residues. Germline lookup yields CDR1 MGHDK and CDR2 SYGVNS. The ends were cut back, 9 bases at V and 0 bases at J, with 12 bases in the middle. CDR3 DNA: TGTGCCAGAACACGGGACGGCTCCTACGAGCAGTACTTC. It translates to CARTRDGSYEQYF.

This clonotype has only a few counts. V and J are TRBV19 and TRBJ2-3; D perhaps matches TRBD1 (5 bases). CDR3 length: 15 residues. V was pared by 7 bases and J by 3 bases, with 17 bases between. CDR1 and CDR2 (germline): LNHDA, SQIVND (reference sequence). The CDR3 sequence: CASTVQGGGTDTQYF. As DNA, the CDR3 is TGTGCCAGTACCGTCCAGGGTGGCGGTACAGATACGCAGTATTTT.

The table lists this clonotype with many counts. The chain recombines TRBV27 with TRBJ2-7; no firm D call. The CDR3 has 13 residues. The ends were cut back, 7 bases at V and 5 bases at J, with 15 bases in the middle. Germline V gives CDR1 MNHEY, CDR2 SMNVEV (reference sequence). CDR3 sequence: CASTERSKNEQYF. CDR3 in DNA: TGTGCCAGCACTGAGCGTTCAAAGAACGAGCAGTACTTC.

V is TRBV10-3 and J is TRBJ2-7, with 9 bases identical to TRBD2. CDR3 size: 16 residues. V lost 4 bases to trimming and J lost 4 bases; unmatched junction nucleotides: 11. The germline V gene has CDR1 ENHRY and CDR2 SYGVKD. The CDR3 loop is CAISGPGLAGIYEQYF. In nucleotides, the CDR3 is TGTGCCATCAGTGGCCCTGGGCTAGCGGGAATATACGAGCAGTACTTC.

This clonotype was found many times. The chain joins TRBV6-1 to TRBJ2-7, with D tentatively TRBD1 (6 bases). Germline values: CDR1 MNHNS, CDR2 SASEGT. V dropped 2 bases and J dropped 12 bases, with 11 bases sitting between them. The CDR3 sequence is 11 residues long. The CDR3 nucleotides are TGTGCCAGCAGTGAACAGGGGCAAGGGTACTTC. As protein: CASSEQGQGYF.